This paragraph covers one TCR beta chain sequence. In the study's own analysis: The assay estimated nucleated cells by amplifying reference gene primers. Some clones are missing from TCRdb's copy, which holds only in-frame ones; the method was immunoSEQ multiplex PCR. That table gives V, J and clone size, and the DNA gave D and trimming. This sample has 190,000 or so clones; about 88% occur once, and the top ten carry about 2.5%. Germline CDR1 and CDR2: LNHDA and SQIVND (reference sequence). The CDR3 length is 13 residues. V lost 8 bases and J lost 4, with 11 bases in between. The data originate from a study of blood T cell repertoires in COVID-19. Across the whole study: Samples representing acute and convalescent COVID-19 were sourced from the United States, Italy and Spain. The analysed material was cDNA or gDNA that came from T cells, B-cell-depleted T cells, or PBMCs.

The TCR was taken from a man aged 35 to 55 with active or convalescent COVID-19. The sample was peripheral blood. The V and J genes are TRBV19 and TRBJ1-4, with TRBD1 as a possible D gene (6 bases). The CDR3 coding sequence is TGTGCCAGTCTGGGACACTATAATGAAAAACTGTTTTTT. It codes for CASLGHYNEKLFF.